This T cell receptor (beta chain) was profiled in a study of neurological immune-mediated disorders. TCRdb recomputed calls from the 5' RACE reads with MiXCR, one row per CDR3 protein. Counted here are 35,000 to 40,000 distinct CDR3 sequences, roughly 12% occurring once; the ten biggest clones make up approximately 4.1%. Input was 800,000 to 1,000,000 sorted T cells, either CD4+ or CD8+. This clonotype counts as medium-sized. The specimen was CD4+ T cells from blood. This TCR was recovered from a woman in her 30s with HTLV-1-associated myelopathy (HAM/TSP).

The CDR3 nucleotides are TGCAGTGCTAGACTAGGGGCCGAGCAGTACTTC. Translation: CSARLGAEQYF. The V and J genes are TRBV20-1 and TRBJ2-7, with D perhaps matching TRBD1 (5 bases). In germline, CDR1 is DFQATT, CDR2 SNEGSKA (reference sequence). The CDR3 loop spans 11 amino acids. The germline V and J ends were trimmed by 2 bases and 6 bases, with 8 bases remaining between them.